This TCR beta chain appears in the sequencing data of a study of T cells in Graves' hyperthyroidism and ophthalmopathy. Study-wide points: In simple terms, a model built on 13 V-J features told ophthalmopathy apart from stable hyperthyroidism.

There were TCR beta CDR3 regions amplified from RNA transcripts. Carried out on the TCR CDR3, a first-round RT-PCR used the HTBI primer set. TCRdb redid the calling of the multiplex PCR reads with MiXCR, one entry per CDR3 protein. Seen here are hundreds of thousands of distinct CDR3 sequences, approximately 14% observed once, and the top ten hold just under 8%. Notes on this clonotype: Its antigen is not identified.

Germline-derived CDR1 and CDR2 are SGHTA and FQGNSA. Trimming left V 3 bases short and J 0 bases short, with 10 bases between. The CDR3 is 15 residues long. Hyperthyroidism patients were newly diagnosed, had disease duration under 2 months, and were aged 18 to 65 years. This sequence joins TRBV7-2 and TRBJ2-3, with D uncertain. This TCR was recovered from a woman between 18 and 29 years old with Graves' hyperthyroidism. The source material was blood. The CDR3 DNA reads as TGTGCCAGCAGCTTGTGGGTGGCCAGCACAGATACGCAGTATTTT. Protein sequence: CASSLWVASTDTQYF.